A selection of T cell receptor beta chains follows, all from one sample in a study of blood T cell repertoires in COVID-19. Here immunoSEQ multiplex PCR was the method, and the copy in TCRdb shows in-frame clones only, minus some. The repertoire includes about 230,000 clones, around four fifths of them detected once, and around 2.5% sits in the top ten. The sequencing input was peripheral blood. The receptors here all came from a woman in her 70s with active or convalescent COVID-19. The CDR3 runs from the conserved cysteine through the conserved F or W. Each record gives: clone size, V gene, D gene, J gene, CDR3 DNA, CDR3 protein. D genes are given only for firm matches. The size of a clone is reported for some rows only, either as once, few or many, or as a class for expanded clones.

>few|TRBV9|TRBD2|TRBJ2-3
TGTGCCAGCAGCGCCCTAGCGGGGGATCCCACAGATACGCAGTATTTT
CASSALAGDPTDTQYF
>few|TRBV30|.|TRBJ1-5
TGTGCCTGGAGTGGCACAGGGTTTTGGGGCAATCAGCCCCAGCATTTT
CAWSGTGFWGNQPQHF
>few|TRBV4-1|.|TRBJ1-6
TGCGCCAGCAAGGGGTTCCCGGACAGTGGGGAATCACCCCTCCACTTT
CASKGFPDSGESPLHF
>.|TRBV10-3|TRBD2|TRBJ2-3
TGTGCCATCAAACCACGCAGCGGGGAGTTCACAGATACGCAGTATTTT
CAIKPRSGEFTDTQYF
>.|TRBV19|TRBD2|TRBJ2-1
TGTGCCAGTAGTCCCGGACTAGCGGGGGGCCGGGGGGGCCAGTTCTTC
CASSPGLAGGRGGQFF
>.|TRBV9|.|TRBJ2-1
TGTGCCAGCAGCGTAGCGACCGGGAATGAGCAGTTCTTC
CASSVATGNEQFF
>.|TRBV12-3/TRBV12-4|.|TRBJ1-3
TGTGCCGGAGGGCCTCTCTCTGGAAACACCATATATTTT
CAGGPLSGNTIYF
>.|TRBV5-4|TRBD1|TRBJ2-7
TGTGCCTTTTGGGGACAGGGGAAGCGCTACGAGCAGTACTTC
CAFWGQGKRYEQYF
>.|TRBV5-1|TRBD2|TRBJ2-3
TGCGCCAGCAGCGGGGGACTAGCGGGCAACCTCGGAACCGATACGCAGTATTTT
CASSGGLAGNLGTDTQYF
>.|TRBV3-1/TRBV3-2|.|TRBJ2-5
TGTGCCAGCAGCCCTCTCACTAGGCACCAAGAGACCCAGTACTTC
CASSPLTRHQETQYF
>.|TRBV10-3|TRBD2|TRBJ2-3
TGTGCCATCAGTGAGTCGAGGACTAGCGGGGATACGCAGTATTTT
CAISESRTSGDTQYF
>.|TRBV5-1|.|TRBJ2-1
TGCGCCAGCAGAGGCGGAAGCTCCTACAATGAGCAGTTCTTC
CASRGGSSYNEQFF
>.|TRBV5-8|.|TRBJ1-2
TGTGCCAGCAGCAGCCTCCGGACAGCCCACCGGAGCGGCTACACCTTC
CASSSLRTAHRSGYTF
>.|TRBV7-8|TRBD1|TRBJ1-3
TGTGCCAGCAGCATACAGGGGGCAGGGTCTGGAAACACCATATATTTT
CASSIQGAGSGNTIYF
>.|TRBV6-5|.|TRBJ1-1
TGTGCCAGCAGTTACGATGCCCGGGGGACTGAAGCTTTCTTT
CASSYDARGTEAFF
>.|TRBV10-3|.|TRBJ2-3
TGTGCCATCAGGAAGAAGGAAGAGGGCACAGATACGCAGTATTTT
CAIRKKEEGTDTQYF
>.|TRBV10-3|TRBD1|TRBJ1-2
TGTGCCATCAGTGGAGGGACAGGGAAAGGGTCCTATGGCTACACCTTC
CAISGGTGKGSYGYTF
>few|TRBV19|.|TRBJ2-6
TGTGCCAGTAGTATTAATGGGCGCTCCGGGGCCAACGTCCTGACTTTC
CASSINGRSGANVLTF
>.|TRBV28|TRBD1|TRBJ1-4
TGTGCCAGCAGTCCCGGCTCGGACAGGGCAAAACTGTTTTTT
CASSPGSDRAKLFF
>few|TRBV28|.|TRBJ1-1
TGTGCCAGCAGTTTACCGGTCACTGAAGCTTTCTTT
CASSLPVTEAFF
>.|TRBV6-6|.|TRBJ2-2
TGTGCCAGCAGTTACCTTCCTACCGGGGAGCTGTTTTTT
CASSYLPTGELFF
>.|TRBV7-9|TRBD1|TRBJ2-5
TGTGCCAGCAGCCCGCGGGACAGGGCCTACCAAGAGACCCAGTACTTC
CASSPRDRAYQETQYF
>.|TRBV2|TRBD1|TRBJ1-4
TGTGCCAGCAGCTCCGGGACAGGGAGTGAAAAACTGTTTTTT
CASSSGTGSEKLFF
>.|TRBV5-4|TRBD2|TRBJ2-2
TGTGCCAGCAGCTTGGGAGGAGGGAGGGTGTCCACCGGGGAGCTGTTTTTT
CASSLGGGRVSTGELFF
>.|TRBV7-3|TRBD1|TRBJ1-6
TGTGCCAGCAGCTTAAAAGCCCCAGGGGGCGCGAATTCACCCCTCCACTTT
CASSLKAPGGANSPLHF
>.|TRBV28|.|TRBJ1-1
TGTGCCAGCAGTTCAACAGGGTTGAACACTGAAGCTTTCTTT
CASSSTGLNTEAFF
>.|TRBV28|TRBD1|TRBJ1-6
TGTGCCAGCAGAATCCCGGGACAGGGGTTGGGTTCACCCCTCCACTTT
CASRIPGQGLGSPLHF
>.|TRBV6-5|TRBD2|TRBJ2-1
TGTGCCAGCAATGGGAGACTAGCGGGGTACAATGAGCAGTTCTTC
CASNGRLAGYNEQFF
>.|TRBV28|.|TRBJ1-3
TGTGCCAGCACTCCTGGGGGGGAACCTTTGACAGTGTTAAACACCATATATTTT
CASTPGGEPLTVLNTIYF
>.|TRBV10-3|TRBD1|TRBJ2-1
TGTGCCATCAGTGAGTCGAGGGGACAGGGGCATGAGCAGTTCTTC
CAISESRGQGHEQFF
>.|TRBV7-8|TRBD1|TRBJ1-2
TGTGCCAGCAGCTCCGCAGGGACAGGGGGCGGCTACACCTTC
CASSSAGTGGGYTF
>.|TRBV5-1|TRBD1|TRBJ2-7
TGCGCCAGCAGCTTGGCTCCGGGGACAGGGCAATACGAGCAGTACTTC
CASSLAPGTGQYEQYF